The 6 T cell receptor beta chains listed next were all sequenced from one sample in a study of T cells after posttransplantation cyclophosphamide (dated by TCRdb to the mid-2010s). Receptor libraries were prepared by the immunoSEQ multiplex PCR assay. Here the immuneACCESS table is served through TCRdb, limited to in-frame sequences with V and J called. Missing clones are a known gap in these copies; in checked studies unresolved V genes cover under half, and the rest lacks a known reason. The sample table records tens of thousands of clones; under 99% of these occur just once. In total, the top ten clones hold 0.16% of the sample. To count as naive, T cells had to be viable CD3+CD4+ or CD3+CD8+ cells with a CCR7+CD45RA+CD45RO-CD95-CD27+CD28+ profile. The sample was naive CD4+ T cells sorted from PBMCs. The source is a man aged 40-49 years in good health, CMV-negative, and a related stem cell transplant donor.

This clone was detected once. The sample has other DNA sequences that encode this CDR3 too. The chain joins TRBV19 to TRBJ1-1, with D tentatively TRBD1 (5 bases). V lost 4 bases and J lost 1, with 7 bases in between. This CDR3 has 13 residues. CDR1 and CDR2 from the germline V gene are LNHDA and SQIVND (reference sequence). The CDR3 region is CASSTTGNTEAFF. The CDR3 coding sequence is TGTGCCAGTAGTACTACAGGGAACACTGAAGCTTTCTTT.

This chain joins TRBV28 and TRBJ2-3; 7 bases fit TRBD2. The trim removed 2 bases at V and 1 base at J, leaving 3 bases unmatched. This CDR3 region has 15 residues. The germline V gene encodes CDR1 MDHEN and CDR2 SYDVKM. The CDR3 nucleotides are TGTGCCAGCAGTTTAGGGCTAGCGGGCACAGATACGCAGTATTTT. This sequence encodes CASSLGLAGTDTQYF. The complete variable domain, with remaining parts taken from reference TRBV28 and TRBJ2-3, reads DVKVTQSSRYLVKRTGEKVFLECVQDMDHENMFWYRQDPGLGLRLIYFSYDVKMKEKGDIPEGYSVSREKKERFSLILESASTNQTSMYLCASSLGLAGTDTQYFGPGTRLTVL.

This chain links TRBV6-5 with TRBJ1-2; 7 bases are shared with TRBD1. The V gene's germline CDR1 is MNHEY and CDR2 SVGAGI. V lost 6 bases and J lost 6; bases outside the gene matches: 13. CDR3 length: 15 residues. Here the CDR3 reads CASRPQDRPWDGYTF. For the CDR3, the DNA is TGTGCCAGCAGACCTCAGGACAGGCCTTGGGATGGCTACACCTTC.

The rearrangement uses TRBV10-3 and TRBJ1-5; 7 nucleotides line up with TRBD1. The CDR3 extends over 15 amino acids. V shed 4 bases and J 1 base; nucleotides not matched to a gene: 4. Germline CDR1 is ENHRY and CDR2 is SYGVKD. This CDR3 is CAISATGQSNQPQHF. The CDR3 nucleotides are TGTGCCATCAGTGCGACAGGGCAAAGCAATCAGCCCCAGCATTTT.

This sequence joins TRBV5-1 and TRBJ2-7; tentatively, D is TRBD1 (6 bases). V shed 0 bases and J shed 0 bases, with 13 bases lying between them. There are 16 residues in the CDR3. From germline, CDR1 is SGHRS and CDR2 YFSETQ. The CDR3 protein is CASSLGTVVSSYEQYF. CDR3 bases: TGCGCCAGCAGCTTGGGGACAGTCGTATCCTCCTACGAGCAGTACTTC.

J is TRBJ2-2 and V is TRBV28; 7 nucleotides agree with TRBD1. J was trimmed by 8 bases and V by 1 base; bases with no gene match: 7. The CDR3 runs to 15 residues. Germline lookup yields CDR1 MDHEN and CDR2 SYDVKM. The CDR3 loop is CASSLSTGIVGELFF. The CDR3 DNA follows: TGTGCCAGCAGTTTATCGACAGGGATAGTTGGGGAGCTGTTTTTT.